This T cell receptor (beta chain) was documented in a study of blood T cell repertoires in COVID-19. Across the whole study: Sites across the United States, Italy and Spain contributed samples from acute and convalescent COVID-19. T cells, B-cell-depleted T cells, or PBMCs provided the cDNA or gDNA that served as material.

V shed 6 bases and J shed 2 bases, with 20 bases lying between them. Germline loops: CDR1 SEHNR, CDR2 FQNEAQ (reference sequence). This CDR3 spans 17 amino acids. Original data processing: Nucleated cell counts were estimated from reference gene primer amplification. The assay was immunoSEQ multiplex PCR, and TCRdb's table has in-frame clones only and misses some. The V and J calls and clone size were taken over from that table, and D and trimming were inferred from the DNA. The table shows nearly 95,000 clones, with around 90% occurring only once. Material for sequencing was peripheral blood. The rearrangement joins TRBV7-9 to TRBJ1-3; perhaps TRBD1 as D (5 bases). The sequence derives from a woman older than 75 with acute or convalescent COVID-19. In DNA form, the CDR3 reads TGTGCCAGCAGTTACACCCTTCAGGGTGGGCCTGGAAACACCATATATTTT. Translating it yields CASSYTLQGGPGNTIYF.